The 29 T cell receptor beta chains given below trace back to one sample, sequenced in a study of blood T cells in healthy people across ages (dated by TCRdb to 2015 to 2017). The library was obtained by 5' RACE. The data were produced on an Illumina HiSeq 2500. A second PCR of roughly 6 to 11 cycles was run with a J-beta primer mix and a sample-barcoded 5' primer. TCRdb reworked the public reads: Q25 trimming with fastp, MiXCR clone assembly, productive beta chains retained. Rows with one shared CDR3 protein collapse into an entry with the most common genes and DNA. For this sample there are hundreds of thousands of distinct CDR3 sequences; under 45% appear just once. Jointly, the top ten make up roughly 18% of the sample. The sample was blood. Receptors were obtained from a man in his sixties in good health.

At least ten counts were recorded for this clonotype. The chain uses TRBV11-2 and TRBJ1-2, with D possibly TRBD1 on 6 matching bases. This CDR3 has 17 residues. Trimming shortened V by 0 bases and J by 0 bases, and 14 bases separated the two germline ends. Germline CDR1 reads SGHAT; CDR2 reads FQNNGV. The CDR3 spells CASSLDALTGSNYGYTF. The CDR3, as DNA: TGTGCCAGCAGCTTAGATGCCCTGACAGGCTCTAACTATGGCTACACCTTC.

This clonotype appeared a few times. The chain recombines TRBV7-9 with TRBJ2-1; TRBD1 is a possible D gene (7 bases). The CDR3 runs 15 residues. Per germline, CDR1 SEHNR and CDR2 FQNEAQ (reference sequence). Deletions cut 1 base from V and 5 bases from J, with 12 bases between. CDR3: CASSLGQGLDNEQFF. The CDR3 DNA reads as TGTGCCAGCAGCTTAGGACAGGGACTCGACAATGAGCAGTTCTTC.

This clonotype turned up a few times. The rearrangement joins TRBV20-1 to TRBJ2-7, with 7 bases that match TRBD1. CDR3 length: 14 residues. CDR1 DFQATT and CDR2 SNEGSKA come from the germline V gene (reference sequence). V was pared by 0 bases and J by 6 bases, with 8 bases of the junction left unmatched. CDR3 region: CSARDWSDRAEQYF. For the CDR3, the DNA is TGCAGTGCTAGAGACTGGTCAGACAGGGCCGAGCAGTACTTC.

The J gene is TRBJ2-7, the V gene TRBV29-1; 7 bases match TRBD1. The CDR3 has 13 amino acids. The junction had 5 bases not matched to a gene; V was cut back by 6 bases and J by 0 bases. The germline V gene encodes CDR1 SQVTM and CDR2 ANQGSEA. The CDR3 here is CSVRGRSSYEQYF. Written as DNA, the CDR3 is TGCAGCGTCAGGGGGAGAAGCTCCTACGAGCAGTACTTC.

This sequence joins TRBV15 and TRBJ2-1; 11 nucleotides align to TRBD2. This CDR3 spans 14 amino acids. Germline V CDR1 and CDR2: LNHNV, YYDKDF (reference sequence). Trimming took 5 bases from V and 3 from J; bases not matched to a gene: 0. The CDR3 DNA follows: TGTGCCACCAGCCTAGCGGGGGGCTACAATGAGCAGTTCTTC. This encodes CATSLAGGYNEQFF.

This clonotype came up a few times. The V call is TRBV12-3 or TRBV12-4, the J call TRBJ2-6; possible D gene TRBD1, 6 bases. CDR3 length: 14 residues. The V gene lost 7 bases and the J gene lost 2 bases, with 9 bases spanning the gap. The CDR3 DNA is TGTGCCAGCACCCCAGGGGCTGGGGCCAACGTCCTGACTTTC. Protein sequence: CASTPGAGANVLTF.

V and J are TRBV4-3 and TRBJ2-3; TRBD2 agrees at 7 bases. J gave up 1 base and V 0 bases, and 4 bases lay outside the gene matches. The V gene's germline CDR1 is LGHNA and CDR2 YSLEER. This CDR3 comprises 16 residues. CDR3 DNA sequence: TGCGCCAGCAGCCAAGAGTGGGCGGGGGGCACAGATACGCAGTATTTT. As protein: CASSQEWAGGTDTQYF.

This chain joins TRBV5-6 and TRBJ2-2; no clear D. Germline CDR1 is SGHDT and CDR2 is YYEEEE. This CDR3 region has 16 residues. With 4 bases removed from V and 1 base from J, the gap between germline ends came to 14 bases. CDR3 nucleotides: TGTGCCAGCAGCCCCTCTCGGTCGATGAACACCGGGGAGCTGTTTTTT. As protein: CASSPSRSMNTGELFF.

Only a few counts were recorded for this clonotype. CDR3 sequence (DNA): TGTGCCAGCAGTCACCGTCTTGACAGCCCGTACGTCACCGGGGAGCTGTTTTTT. This gives the protein CASSHRLDSPYVTGELFF. The chain links TRBV6-2 or TRBV6-3 to TRBJ2-2, with D perhaps TRBD1 (5 bases). Per the germline V gene, CDR1 is MNHEY and CDR2 is SVGEGT. This CDR3 spans 18 amino acids. Trimming left V 5 bases short and J 4 bases short, with 23 bases between.

This clonotype was counted between two and nine times. CDR3 amino acids: CASSLTQGGNQPQHF. The CDR3 nucleotides read TGTGCCAGCAGCCTGACTCAGGGGGGAAATCAGCCCCAGCATTTT. The rearrangement joins TRBV7-2 to TRBJ1-5; TRBD1 agrees at 7 bases. Per the germline V gene, CDR1 is SGHTA and CDR2 is FQGNSA. The CDR3 length is 15 residues. V lost 5 bases, J lost 4 bases, and 8 bases stayed unmatched.

The rearrangement uses TRBV4-3 and TRBJ1-1, with D perhaps TRBD1 (5 bases). CDR1 is LGHNA and CDR2 is YSLEER in the germline V gene. Trimming shortened V by 0 bases and J by 4 bases, and 12 bases separated the two germline ends. This CDR3 is built from 15 residues. The CDR3: CASSQDIAGSTEAFF. For the CDR3, the DNA is TGCGCCAGCAGCCAAGATATCGCAGGGAGCACTGAAGCTTTCTTT.

V usage is TRBV20-1 and J usage is TRBJ2-7; 7 bases map to TRBD2. Germline V gene lookup returns CDR1 DFQATT and CDR2 SNEGSKA (reference sequence). The junction had 4 bases not matched to a gene; V was cut back by 0 bases and J by 2 bases. This CDR3 region has 14 residues. DNA of the CDR3: TGCAGTGCTAGAGATACTAGCGTGCCCTACGAGCAGTACTTC. Translated: CSARDTSVPYEQYF.

This clonotype has a handful of counts. The gene calls are TRBV7-9 and TRBJ2-3; no reliable D call. This CDR3 has 13 amino acids. Germline-derived CDR1 and CDR2 are SEHNR and FQNEAQ (reference sequence). V gave up 2 bases and J gave up 2 bases, with 5 bases separating them. CDR3 in DNA: TGTGCCAGCAGCTTAACTGACACAGATACGCAGTATTTT. It encodes CASSLTDTDTQYF.

This clonotype was found a few times. The chain joins TRBV5-6 to TRBJ1-6; perhaps TRBD1 as D (6 bases). Trimming stripped 1 base from V and 5 bases from J, with 10 bases between. The CDR3 covers 15 residues. CDR1 and CDR2 (germline): SGHDT, YYEEEE. The CDR3 nucleotides are TGTGCCAGCAGCTTGACAGGGTCCGATAATTCACCCCTCCACTTT. It is translated as CASSLTGSDNSPLHF.

The V and J genes are TRBV6-5 and TRBJ2-1; D assignment may be TRBD1 or TRBD2 (5 bases each). Germline CDR1 is MNHEY and CDR2 is SVGAGI. The CDR3 is 16 amino acids. Deletions cut 4 bases from V and 10 bases from J, with 23 bases between. The CDR3 DNA reads as TGTGCCAGCAGTTCCCGACCGGGACCGCGTTCCTACGAGCAGTTCTTC. This gives the protein CASSSRPGPRSYEQFF.

The chain carries TRBV20-1 and TRBJ2-3, with 9 bases matching TRBD2. The length of the CDR3 is 12 residues. The V and J ends lost 6 bases and 5 bases, in that order; junction bases with no gene match: 3. Germline V gene lookup returns CDR1 DFQATT and CDR2 SNEGSKA (reference sequence). The CDR3 spells CSAKRGEDTQYF. In DNA form, the CDR3 reads TGCAGTGCCAAGCGGGGGGAAGATACGCAGTATTTT.

This rearrangement joins TRBV7-9 to TRBJ1-1; perhaps TRBD1 as D (6 bases). The CDR3 is 15 residues long. CDR1 is SEHNR, CDR2 FQNEAQ, per germline (reference sequence). Between the trimmed V and J ends, which lost 1 base and 2 bases, there was a span of 11 bases. The DNA of the CDR3 is TGTGCCAGCAGCTTAGTGACAGGTCTTAACACTGAAGCTTTCTTT. It specifies CASSLVTGLNTEAFF.

This clonotype has more than one count but fewer than ten. J is TRBJ2-4 and V is TRBV6-5; TRBD1 aligns across 8 bases. The J call is uncertain, as TRBJ2-5 better fits the DNA end. CDR1 is MNHEY and CDR2 is SVGAGI in the germline V gene. The CDR3 has 15 amino acids. DNA of the CDR3: TGTGCCAGCACTTTGACAGGGGTGGTGCGGGAGACCCAGTACTTC. It encodes CASTLTGVVRETQYF.

CDR3 DNA sequence: TGTGCCAGCAGCTTGGTTCTAGCGGCACCGCTTGAGCAGTTCTTC. Its translation: CASSLVLAAPLEQFF. This chain links TRBV5-6 with TRBJ2-1; 7 bases align to TRBD2. The CDR3 length is 15 residues. Germline V gene lookup returns CDR1 SGHDT and CDR2 YYEEEE. V dropped 0 bases and J dropped 9; count of bases not matched to a gene: 9.

Only a few counts were recorded for this clonotype. The rearrangement links TRBV7-2 to TRBJ2-2; D is undetermined. The CDR3 is made up of 14 amino acids. Trimming took off 2 bases at V and 4 bases at J, with 8 bases between the two ends. CDR1 and CDR2 (germline): SGHTA, FQGNSA. This CDR3 is CASSLRAATGELFF. CDR3 nucleotides: TGTGCCAGCAGCTTACGGGCGGCCACCGGGGAGCTGTTTTTT.

The chain has TRBV3-1 and TRBJ1-4; D may be TRBD1 (5 bases). The CDR3 has 14 residues. The germline V gene encodes CDR1 LGHDT and CDR2 YNNKEL (reference sequence). V lost 1 base and J lost 8, with 11 bases in between. CDR3 loop: CASSQGVGEEKLFF. CDR3 nucleotides: TGTGCCAGCAGCCAAGGGGTGGGGGAGGAAAAACTGTTTTTT.

The gene calls are TRBV4-3 and TRBJ2-7; 10 bases are shared with TRBD2. The germline CDR1 and CDR2 sequences are LGHNA and YSLEER. Losses at the gene ends were 0 bases for V and 7 bases for J; bases not matched to a gene: 15. The CDR3 is 18 residues long. As DNA, the CDR3 is TGCGCCAGCAGCCAAGAGGTCCCCTTTAGCGGGGGGCGAGGTGAGCAGTACTTC. Translating it yields CASSQEVPFSGGRGEQYF.

DNA of the CDR3: TGCGCCAGCAGCCAAGATAGGGCAGGCTCTAGGACCCAGTACTTC. This gives the protein CASSQDRAGSRTQYF. The chain joins TRBV4-1 to TRBJ2-7; D not resolved. The J call may be in error: the DNA end matches TRBJ2-5 better. The germline CDR1 and CDR2 sequences are MGHRA and YSYEKL. The CDR3 has 15 residues.

Notes on this clonotype: One junction end disagrees with the germline gene, perhaps due to a read error. This chain uses TRBV18 with TRBJ1-5; D call uncertain. There are 14 residues in the CDR3. From germline, CDR1 is KGHSH and CDR2 LQKENI. CDR3 loop: CASSPDRSHQPQHF. As DNA, the CDR3 is TGTGCCAGCTCACCAGACCGTAGCCATCAGCCCCAGCATTTT.

The chain recombines TRBV14 with TRBJ2-1; 10 positions match TRBD2. The length of the CDR3 is 17 residues. Trimming took 2 bases from V and 8 from J; bases not matched to a gene: 12. In germline, CDR1 is SGHDN, CDR2 FVKESK. The CDR3 coding sequence is TGTGCCAGCAGCCAACTTCTACCCGGGACTAGCGACGATGAGCAGTTCTTC. It encodes CASSQLLPGTSDDEQFF.

The chain is built from TRBV20-1 and TRBJ2-7, with D perhaps matching TRBD1 or TRBD2 (6 bases each). V shed 6 bases and J shed 2 bases, with 14 bases lying between them. CDR1 is DFQATT, CDR2 SNEGSKA, per germline (reference sequence). The length of the CDR3 is 13 residues. The CDR3: CSAKGGTTYEQYF. The CDR3 DNA sequence: TGCAGTGCCAAAGGGGGGACAACCTACGAGCAGTACTTC.

The V and J genes are TRBV5-1 and TRBJ2-1; D is undetermined. Looked up from germline, CDR1 is SGHRS and CDR2 is YFSETQ. The CDR3 sequence is 15 residues long. Deletions cut 0 bases from V and 0 bases from J, with 7 bases between. CDR3 sequence: CASSLEAVSYNEQFF. The DNA of the CDR3 is TGCGCCAGCAGCTTGGAGGCAGTCTCCTACAATGAGCAGTTCTTC.

This chain connects TRBV7-8 to TRBJ2-3; 7 nucleotides agree with TRBD1. V was pared by 3 bases and J by 2 bases, with 5 bases of the junction left unmatched. The CDR3 consists of 15 residues. From germline, CDR1 is SGHVS and CDR2 FQNEAQ. This CDR3 is CASSLGQTLTDTQYF. The CDR3 coding sequence is TGTGCCAGCAGCTTGGGACAGACACTCACAGATACGCAGTATTTT.

The chain recombines TRBV14 with TRBJ2-3; D call uncertain. The germline CDR1 and CDR2 sequences are SGHDN and FVKESK. CDR3 length: 16 residues. V was clipped by 0 bases and J by 8 bases, with 18 bases between them. The DNA of the CDR3 is TGTGCCAGCAGCCAAGATTCCCGATCTTGGTCCGCTACGCAGTATTTT. Amino acid sequence: CASSQDSRSWSATQYF.